This T cell receptor (beta chain) came from a study of memory CD8 T cells in hepatitis C reinfection. Overall study: Reinfection meant HCV RNA positivity after two negatives ≥60 days apart. General observations from the study: About 5 donors were too few for definitive public clonotype conclusions.

Trimming took 1 base from V and 2 from J, leaving 5 bases between them. The CDR3 covers 14 residues. CDR1 and CDR2 from the germline V gene are SEHNR and FQNEAQ (reference sequence). Regarding this clone: The antigen is undetermined. Other DNA sequences in the same sample also yield this CDR3.

Time point given: pre-reinfection, 55 to 20 weeks before reinfection detection. No in vitro expansion preceded TCR sequencing of the sorted cells. Total naive CD8 T cells were sorted as viable CD3+ CD8+ CD45RO- cells from a couple of donors. Produced via immunoSEQ multiplex PCR; TCRdb's table is partial and in-frame only. The sample comprises over 50,000 clones, under 90% of which are singletons, and over 0.95% rests with the top ten. The material sequenced was naive CD8+ T cells sorted from blood. The sequence was collected from a young man with hepatitis C virus infection. The chain uses TRBV7-9 and TRBJ2-2; D is uncertain. The CDR3 DNA reads TGTGCCAGCAGCTTAGACGGTAACACCGGGGAGCTGTTTTTT. Translation gives CASSLDGNTGELFF.